This entry lists 25 T cell receptor beta chains sequenced from one sample in a study of blood T cell repertoires in COVID-19. TCRdb's table, derived via immunoSEQ multiplex PCR, lists solely in-frame clones and lacks some. The sample holds fewer than 300,000 clones, 80% to 90% seen once. The material sequenced was peripheral blood. The receptors originated from a woman between 50 and 59 years old with COVID-19, enrolled during active disease.

CDR3 DNA: TGTGCCAGCAGTGAACGTCGGAACGGACTGGAGACCAAAAACATTCAGTACTTC. This encodes CASSERRNGLETKNIQYF. The chain employs TRBV6-1 and TRBJ2-4, with D possibly TRBD2 on 5 matching bases. The CDR3 has 18 amino acids. V was clipped by 2 bases and J by 2 bases, with 19 bases between them. Germline CDR1 reads MNHNS; CDR2 reads SASEGT.

The rearrangement uses TRBV5-1 and TRBJ2-3; maybe TRBD1 (5 bases). Deletions cut 0 bases from V and 0 bases from J, with 17 bases between. The CDR3 totals 18 residues. CDR1 and CDR2 (germline): SGHRS, YFSETQ. The CDR3 region is CASSLAGRWGASTDTQYF. In DNA form, the CDR3 reads TGCGCCAGCAGCTTGGCGGGCCGTTGGGGCGCTAGCACAGATACGCAGTATTTT.

V and J are TRBV5-1 and TRBJ2-7; tentatively, D is TRBD1 (7 bases). The CDR3 loop spans 15 amino acids. The germline gives CDR1 SGHRS, CDR2 YFSETQ. Trimming removed 0 bases at V and 3 bases at J, with 13 bases between. CDR3 nucleotides: TGCGCCAGCAGCTTGGGCGGGACAGCGGACTACGAGCAGTACTTC. Residues: CASSLGGTADYEQYF.

The CDR3 reads CASSYILNEQFF. The CDR3 nucleotides read TGTGCCAGCAGCTATATACTCAATGAGCAGTTCTTC. The chain has TRBV7-6 and TRBJ2-1; no clear D. The V and J ends lost 4 bases and 6 bases respectively, with 7 bases between them. Germline V gene data show CDR1 as SGHVS and CDR2 as FNYEAQ. The CDR3 consists of 12 residues.

The V call is TRBV5-1, the J call TRBJ1-1, with D tentatively TRBD1 (5 bases). The CDR3 totals 14 residues. From germline, CDR1 is SGHRS and CDR2 YFSETQ. V lost 4 bases to trimming and J lost 5 bases, with 15 bases between them. This CDR3 reads CASSPGGGRTEAFF. In nucleotides, the CDR3 is TGCGCCAGCAGCCCCGGGGGGGGGAGGACTGAAGCTTTCTTT. Variable domain in full (rest from reference TRBV5-1 and TRBJ1-1): KAGVTQTPRYLIKTRGQQVTLSCSPISGHRSVSWYQQTPGQGLQFLFEYFSETQRNKGNFPGRFSGRQFSNSRSEMNVSTLELGDSALYLCASSPGGGRTEAFFGQGTRLTVV.

The CDR3 nucleotides read TGTGCCAGCAGTTGGGACAGGGCATCCCAAGAGACCCAGTACTTC. Protein sequence: CASSWDRASQETQYF. This chain uses TRBV6-2 or TRBV6-3 with TRBJ2-5; 9 bases match TRBD1. CDR3 length equals 15 residues. After removal of 4 bases from V and 1 base from J, the junction contained 4 bases not matched to a gene. Germline lookup yields CDR1 MNHEY and CDR2 SVGEGT.

The chain carries TRBV6-2 or TRBV6-3 and TRBJ1-4; D is unresolved. Trimming removed 0 bases from V and 7 bases from J, with 9 bases in between. This CDR3 contains 14 residues. Germline V gene data show CDR1 as MNHEY and CDR2 as SVGEGT. The DNA for the CDR3 is TGTGCCAGCAGTTACTCTGGAGGACTTGAAAAACTGTTTTTT. Its protein is CASSYSGGLEKLFF.

This sequence joins TRBV6-5 and TRBJ2-1, with TRBD2 matching over 11 bases. The CDR3 is 15 amino acids. Germline CDR1 MNHEY, CDR2 SVGAGI. The V and J ends lost 6 bases and 7 bases, in that order; junction bases with no gene match: 8. The CDR3 sequence: CASSPLAGALNEQFF. CDR3 nucleotides: TGTGCCAGCAGCCCACTAGCGGGGGCACTAAATGAGCAGTTCTTC.

V and J are TRBV4-2 and TRBJ2-1; D is ambiguous. The germline CDR1 and CDR2 sequences are LGHNA and YNFKEQ. V was shortened by 0 bases and J by 6 bases, with 18 bases between the two germline ends. The CDR3 loop spans 17 amino acids. DNA of the CDR3: TGTGCCAGCAGCCAAGACGGTTTTATTAGCCTGACCAATGAGCAGTTCTTC. Protein product: CASSQDGFISLTNEQFF.

This clone was seen once. The genes are TRBV11-2 and TRBJ2-5; 7 bases align to TRBD1. Trimming removed 0 bases from V and 2 bases from J; junction bases left unmatched: 3. Germline V gene lookup returns CDR1 SGHAT and CDR2 FQNNGV. This CDR3 contains 15 residues. CDR3: CASSLELDRQETQYF. The CDR3 nucleotides read TGTGCCAGCAGCTTAGAGTTGGACAGGCAAGAGACCCAGTACTTC.

This clone was recorded only once. V usage is TRBV10-1 and J usage is TRBJ1-5; TRBD1 aligns across 7 bases. The CDR3 consists of 16 residues. Germline V gives CDR1 WNHNN, CDR2 SYGVQD (reference sequence). V was clipped by 0 bases and J by 4 bases; unmatched bases: 6. CDR3: CASSESEGALNQPQHF. The CDR3 DNA is TGCGCCAGCAGTGAGTCGGAGGGGGCGTTGAATCAGCCCCAGCATTTT.

The chain carries TRBV18 and TRBJ1-3; 7 nucleotides match TRBD1. CDR1 is KGHSH, CDR2 LQKENI, per germline. V lost 5 bases to trimming and J lost 0 bases; unmatched junction nucleotides: 7. There are 16 residues in the CDR3. The DNA for the CDR3 is TGTGCCAGCTCAGACAGGGCCCTTCGCTCTGGAAACACCATATATTTT. Its translation is CASSDRALRSGNTIYF.

The chain combines TRBV5-6 with TRBJ1-3, with 8 nucleotides matching TRBD1. This CDR3 is 15 amino acids long. Germline V gives CDR1 SGHDT, CDR2 YYEEEE. V shed 5 bases and J 2 bases; nucleotides not matched to a gene: 6. The DNA for the CDR3 is TGTGCCAGCAGTCTTCCAGGGGGCGCTGGAAACACCATATATTTT. As protein: CASSLPGGAGNTIYF.

The CDR3 nucleotides are TGTGCCAGTACTCAAAGGGGGGGACACCGCACAGATACGCAGTATTTT. Translating gives CASTQRGGHRTDTQYF. The rearrangement uses TRBV19 and TRBJ2-3, with TRBD2 as a possible D gene (7 bases). CDR3 size: 16 residues. Trimming removed 7 bases at V and 1 base at J, with 18 bases between. CDR1 is LNHDA and CDR2 is SQIVND in the germline V gene (reference sequence).

This sequence joins TRBV29-1 and TRBJ1-4, with no clear D. Per the germline V gene, CDR1 is SQVTM and CDR2 is ANQGSEA. The CDR3 spans 13 residues. V was pared by 7 bases and J by 8 bases, with 17 bases between. The CDR3 loop is CSAFIGGREKLFF. DNA for the CDR3: TGCAGCGCTTTCATAGGCGGGCGCGAAAAACTGTTTTTT.

The chain combines TRBV30 with TRBJ2-7, with 7 positions matching TRBD2. Germline CDR1 is GTSNPN and CDR2 is SVGIG (reference sequence). Trimming took 0 bases from V and 2 from J; bases not matched to a gene: 7. The CDR3 is 15 residues long. In nucleotides, the CDR3 is TGTGCCTGGAGTGTACGGGGCGGGAGACCCTACGAGCAGTACTTC. This translates into CAWSVRGGRPYEQYF.

This clone has just a few counts. The V and J genes are TRBV24-1 and TRBJ2-3; D perhaps matches TRBD2 (6 bases). This CDR3 spans 16 amino acids. The germline gives CDR1 KGHDR, CDR2 SFDVKD. Trimming left V 5 bases short and J 3 bases short, with 17 bases between. The CDR3 loop is CATSVWGGAGTDTQYF. The CDR3 coding sequence is TGTGCCACCAGTGTTTGGGGCGGGGCTGGGACAGATACGCAGTATTTT.

This clone appeared a single time. The rearrangement uses TRBV7-9 and TRBJ2-5; D perhaps matches TRBD2 (6 bases). The length of the CDR3 is 13 residues. The germline CDR1 and CDR2 sequences are SEHNR and FQNEAQ (reference sequence). V was trimmed by 4 bases and J by 7 bases, leaving 13 bases between them. The CDR3 DNA reads as TGTGCCAGCAGCTCCGGCGAGGAGGGGACCCAGTACTTC. Translation: CASSSGEEGTQYF.

Within the sample, this clone is medium-sized. The V and J genes are TRBV19 and TRBJ2-1, with a weak D call TRBD1 (6 bases). V lost 5 bases, J lost 2 bases, and 13 bases lay in between. This CDR3 is 15 amino acids long. CDR1 and CDR2 (germline): LNHDA, SQIVND (reference sequence). CDR3 DNA: TGTGCCAGTAGTCGGTCAGGGGTGACCTACAATGAGCAGTTCTTC. Its translation is CASSRSGVTYNEQFF.

The V and J genes are TRBV6-6 and TRBJ2-2, with TRBD1 identical over 10 bases. CDR1 MNHNY and CDR2 SVGAGI come from the germline V gene (reference sequence). V shed 0 bases and J 6 bases; nucleotides not matched to a gene: 1. The length of the CDR3 is 15 residues. This CDR3 is CASSYSGQGAGELFF. The CDR3 DNA follows: TGTGCCAGCAGTTACTCAGGACAGGGGGCCGGGGAGCTGTTTTTT.

The chain links TRBV18 to TRBJ2-1; the D gene is possibly TRBD1 (7 bases). The length of the CDR3 is 16 residues. The ends were cut back, 4 bases at V and 3 bases at J, with 16 bases in the middle. Germline V CDR1 and CDR2: KGHSH, LQKENI. The CDR3 is CASSHGAGGIYNEQFF. CDR3 nucleotide sequence: TGTGCCAGCTCACACGGCGCAGGGGGGATCTACAATGAGCAGTTCTTC. The full variable domain, in which reference TRBV18 and TRBJ2-1 provide the parts outside the CDR3, is NAGVMQNPRHLVRRRGQEARLRCSPMKGHSHVYWYRQLPEEGLKFMVYLQKENIIDESGMPKERFSAEFPKEGPSILRIQQVVRGDSAAYFCASSHGAGGIYNEQFFGPGTRLTVL.

The V call is TRBV10-3, the J call TRBJ1-1, with 9 bases fitting TRBD1. The CDR3 runs 14 residues. The germline gives CDR1 ENHRY, CDR2 SYGVKD. Trimming at V came to 6 bases and at J to 5 bases, leaving 7 bases not matched to a gene. For the CDR3, the DNA is TGTGCCATCAGCCTGGGACAGGGTGTTACTGAAGCTTTCTTT. This encodes CAISLGQGVTEAFF.

The CDR3 protein is CASSEVSDYEQYF. In DNA, the CDR3 is TGTGCCAGCAGTGAAGTTAGCGACTACGAGCAGTACTTC. The chain links TRBV2 to TRBJ2-7; D is possibly TRBD2 (5 bases). This CDR3 comprises 13 residues. Germline-derived CDR1 and CDR2 are SNHLY and FYNNEI. V lost 1 base to trimming and J lost 3 bases, with 7 bases between them.

V is TRBV27 and J is TRBJ2-3; D ambiguous. Germline V gene lookup returns CDR1 MNHEY and CDR2 SMNVEV (reference sequence). The CDR3 runs 16 residues. V dropped 5 bases and J dropped 1 base, with 16 bases sitting between them. Here the CDR3 reads CASSPGGVFRTDTQYF. The DNA for the CDR3 is TGTGCCAGCAGTCCCGGCGGAGTTTTCCGCACAGATACGCAGTATTTT.

This rearrangement joins TRBV27 to TRBJ2-1, with a weak D call TRBD2 (5 bases). From germline, CDR1 is MNHEY and CDR2 SMNVEV (reference sequence). CDR3 length: 16 amino acids. V was pared by 1 base and J by 1 base, with 11 bases between. CDR3 sequence: CASSLFGVESYNEQFF. CDR3 DNA sequence: TGTGCCAGCAGTTTATTCGGGGTCGAATCCTACAATGAGCAGTTCTTC.